Reported below is one TCR beta chain. The data originate from a study of T-cell memory formation after mild COVID-19. TCRdb ran MiXCR on the 5' RACE reads and lists one entry per CDR3 protein. The repertoire holds fewer than 400,000 distinct CDR3 sequences, with about 16% as singletons. From germline, CDR1 is DFQATT and CDR2 SNEGSKA (reference sequence). This CDR3 comprises 13 residues. V was clipped by 6 bases and J by 11 bases, with 20 bases between them. The clonotype comes from a man aged 18 to 30 who had mild COVID-19 (a few samples of this study predate the infection). Cell type and time point are not known. V gene TRBV20-1 combines with J gene TRBJ2-1; either TRBD1 or TRBD2 may supply D (6 bases each). Sequencing was carried out using PBMCs or a T cell subset sorted from them (not recorded which). CDR3 in DNA: TGCAGTGCGACCCGCCCCGGGGGCAGTAAGCAGTTCTTC. Its translation is CSATRPGGSKQFF.